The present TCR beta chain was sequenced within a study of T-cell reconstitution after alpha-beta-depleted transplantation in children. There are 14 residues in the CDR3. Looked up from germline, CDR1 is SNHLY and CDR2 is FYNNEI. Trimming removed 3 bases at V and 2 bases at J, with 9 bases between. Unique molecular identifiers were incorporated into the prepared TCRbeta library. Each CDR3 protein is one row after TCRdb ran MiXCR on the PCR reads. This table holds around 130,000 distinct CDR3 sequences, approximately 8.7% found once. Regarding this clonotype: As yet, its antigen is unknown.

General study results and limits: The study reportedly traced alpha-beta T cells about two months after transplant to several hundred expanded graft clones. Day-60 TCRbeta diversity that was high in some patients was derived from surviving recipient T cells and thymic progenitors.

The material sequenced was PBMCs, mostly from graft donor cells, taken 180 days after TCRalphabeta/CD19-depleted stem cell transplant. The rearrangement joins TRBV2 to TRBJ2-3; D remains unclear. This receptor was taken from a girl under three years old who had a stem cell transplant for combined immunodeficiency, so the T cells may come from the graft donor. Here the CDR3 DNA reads TGTGCCAGCAGTGAGGCTATTCCCACAGATACGCAGTATTTT. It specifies CASSEAIPTDTQYF.